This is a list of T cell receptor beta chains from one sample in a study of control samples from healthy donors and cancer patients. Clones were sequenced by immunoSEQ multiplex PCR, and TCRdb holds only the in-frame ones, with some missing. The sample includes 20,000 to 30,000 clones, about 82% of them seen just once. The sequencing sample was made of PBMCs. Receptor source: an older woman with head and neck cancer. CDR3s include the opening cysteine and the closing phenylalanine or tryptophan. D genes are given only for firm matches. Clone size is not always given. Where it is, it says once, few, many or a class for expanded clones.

TGTGCCAGCAGTTTCGATAGCGGGGGCCGCCAAGAGACCCAGTACTTC	CASSFDSGGRQETQYF	NA	16	TRBV27	TRBD2	TRBJ2-5
TGCGCCAGCAGCCAGAACTACCGAGGGAGCTCTGGAAACACCATATATTTT	CASSQNYRGSSGNTIYF	few	17	TRBV4-3	NA	TRBJ1-3
TGTGCCAGCAGCGTCGGTCCAGGTGTTTTTTCAACTGAAGCTTTCTTT	CASSVGPGVFSTEAFF	NA	16	TRBV13	NA	TRBJ1-1
TGTGCCAGCAGCTCGGACATATCTGGCCGGGAGCTGTTTTTT	CASSSDISGRELFF	NA	14	TRBV7-9	NA	TRBJ2-2
TGTGCCAGCAGTGGCTTGTACCTTCGCACCGGGGAGCTGTTTTTT	CASSGLYLRTGELFF	NA	15	TRBV5-5	NA	TRBJ2-2
TGTGCCAGCAGTACAGGGGTATACGGCTACACCTTC	CASSTGVYGYTF	NA	12	TRBV6-2/TRBV6-3	TRBD1	TRBJ1-2
TGTGCCAGCAGACTGACAGGGAACTATGGCTACACCTTC	CASRLTGNYGYTF	NA	13	TRBV6-5	TRBD1	TRBJ1-2
TGTGCCAGCAGCCCCCTGGGGGCTGGAAACACCATATATTTT	CASSPLGAGNTIYF	few	14	TRBV4-2	NA	TRBJ1-3
TGTGCCAGCAGTGGACAGGAGAACACTGAAGCTTTCTTT	CASSGQENTEAFF	NA	13	TRBV7-3	TRBD1	TRBJ1-1
TGTGCCAGCAGCCCGGGACAGGGCCCAGAGACCCAGTACTTC	CASSPGQGPETQYF	NA	14	TRBV3-1/TRBV3-2	TRBD1	TRBJ2-5
TGTGCCAGCTCACCACGGGACGGCAGTCCCTACGAGCAGTACTTC	CASSPRDGSPYEQYF	NA	15	TRBV18	NA	TRBJ2-7
TGTGCCTGGAGTGGCAGCGGGGGGCTCGAGCAGTACTTC	CAWSGSGGLEQYF	few	13	TRBV30	TRBD2	TRBJ2-7
TGTGCCAGCAGTATGGGGGGGGTTGCTGGCTACACCTTC	CASSMGGVAGYTF	NA	13	TRBV5-4	NA	TRBJ1-2
TGTGCCAGCAGCTTAGTGGGCGGGCTAGCGGGAGCGGAGCAGTACTTC	CASSLVGGLAGAEQYF	once	16	TRBV11-2	TRBD2	TRBJ2-7
TGTGCCAGCAGCACTAGTTGGGGGTATAATCAGCCCCAGCATTTT	CASSTSWGYNQPQHF	NA	15	TRBV7-2	NA	TRBJ1-5
TGCGCCAGCAGCCAAGAGCGCGCGGGAGTTCATGAGCAGTTCTTC	CASSQERAGVHEQFF	NA	15	TRBV4-3	TRBD2	TRBJ2-1
TGTGCCACCAGTGATTTAGCGGGGGAGGGGAATGAGCAGTTCTTC	CATSDLAGEGNEQFF	NA	15	TRBV24-1	TRBD2	TRBJ2-1
TGTGCCAGCAGCTTAGGGGGGAGTTTTCAGACTGAAGCTTTCTTT	CASSLGGSFQTEAFF	NA	15	TRBV7-2	NA	TRBJ1-1
TGTGCCAGCAGCTTTAATCCAGGGGATACGCAGTATTTT	CASSFNPGDTQYF	NA	13	TRBV7-3	NA	TRBJ2-3
TGCGCCAGCAGTGAGTGGTGGCAGTATGAGCAGTTCTTC	CASSEWWQYEQFF	NA	13	TRBV10-1	NA	TRBJ2-1
TGCGCCAGCAGCCAAGTTGGTTACAATGAGCAGTTCTTC	CASSQVGYNEQFF	NA	13	TRBV4-3	NA	TRBJ2-1
TGTGCCAGCAGTTACGACGGGACTAGCGGGAGGGCCGTCACAGATACGCAGTATTTT	CASSYDGTSGRAVTDTQYF	NA	19	TRBV6-2/TRBV6-3	TRBD2	TRBJ2-3
TGTGCCAGCTCTCCCAAGGGGGAGACCCAGTACTTC	CASSPKGETQYF	NA	12	TRBV18	NA	TRBJ2-5
TGTGCCAGCAGTTTGGACAGGTCTTACAATGAGCAGTTCTTC	CASSLDRSYNEQFF	few	14	TRBV27	TRBD1	TRBJ2-1
TGTGCCAGCAGTGAAGGGACAGGGAATATCCTCCCCTACGAGCAGTACTTC	CASSEGTGNILPYEQYF	NA	17	TRBV6-1	TRBD1	TRBJ2-7
TGTGCCAGCAGCGCGGGCCAGTTGAACACTGAAGCTTTCTTT	CASSAGQLNTEAFF	once	14	TRBV6-5	NA	TRBJ1-1
TGTGCCAGCTCTGGGACGTTGCTCTATGGCTACACCTTC	CASSGTLLYGYTF	NA	13	TRBV18	NA	TRBJ1-2
TGTGCCAGTAGTCCAAGACTATTTTTGGGCGCCAAAAACATTCAGTACTTC	CASSPRLFLGAKNIQYF	once	17	TRBV19	NA	TRBJ2-4
TGTGCCAGTAGTATAGACGCTACAGGGAACTATGGCTACACCTTC	CASSIDATGNYGYTF	NA	15	TRBV19	NA	TRBJ1-2
TGTGCCTGGACACCTGAAGCTTTCTTT	CAWTPEAFF	NA	9	TRBV30	NA	TRBJ1-1
TGCGCCAGCAGCTTGGCCGCGTACGGAGCCTACGAGCAGTACTTC	CASSLAAYGAYEQYF	NA	15	TRBV5-1	NA	TRBJ2-7
TGTGCTAGTGGTTTGGGACTAGCGGCCAGCACAGATACGCAGTATTTT	CASGLGLAASTDTQYF	NA	16	TRBV12-5	TRBD2	TRBJ2-3
TGTGCCAGCAGCGGACAGGGGCGCGGCCAGCCCCAGCATTTT	CASSGQGRGQPQHF	NA	14	TRBV5-8	TRBD1	TRBJ1-5
TGCGCCAGCAGCCAGGCGGGAGAGGGATGGGAGACCCAGTACTTC	CASSQAGEGWETQYF	NA	15	TRBV4-3	TRBD2	TRBJ2-5
TGTGCCAGCAGCTTATCAGGGGGTGTAGATACGCAGTATTTT	CASSLSGGVDTQYF	NA	14	TRBV7-9	TRBD1	TRBJ2-3
TGTGCCTGGAGTAATAACCCCCCTTTGGAGCAGTACTTC	CAWSNNPPLEQYF	NA	13	TRBV30	NA	TRBJ2-7
TGTGCTAGCAGCTTAAGGCTAGCGGGAGAAAATGAGCAGTTCTTC	CASSLRLAGENEQFF	NA	15	TRBV7-7	TRBD2	TRBJ2-1
TGTGCTAGTGGGGGGGTTGGCAATCAGCCCCAGCATTTT	CASGGVGNQPQHF	NA	13	TRBV12-5	NA	TRBJ1-5
TGTGCCAGCAGCGTCGGACTAGCGGCAGAGACCCAGTACTTC	CASSVGLAAETQYF	NA	14	TRBV9	TRBD2	TRBJ2-5
TGTGCCAGCAGTGAGTCTTACGCCAAAAACATTCAGTACTTC	CASSESYAKNIQYF	NA	14	TRBV2	NA	TRBJ2-4
TGTGCCAGCAGTCCCCTGGGTGGGCAGAACACTGAAGCTTTCTTT	CASSPLGGQNTEAFF	NA	15	TRBV27	NA	TRBJ1-1
TGTGCCAGCAGTAAGGGGGGACAGTACAATCAGCCCCAGCATTTT	CASSKGGQYNQPQHF	NA	15	TRBV6-2/TRBV6-3	TRBD1	TRBJ1-5
TGTGCCAGTCGCCGCCGGGACGGATACACCGGGGAGCTGTTTTTT	CASRRRDGYTGELFF	NA	15	TRBV19	NA	TRBJ2-2
TGCAGCGTCGACGGCCCCGGCGGCACTGAAGCTTTCTTT	CSVDGPGGTEAFF	NA	13	TRBV29-1	NA	TRBJ1-1
TGTGCCAGCAGGGGGGGAGGCTTCGATGAGCAGTTCTTC	CASRGGGFDEQFF	NA	13	TRBV6-5	NA	TRBJ2-1
TGTGCCAGCAGCACCGCCAGCCGGTTGTGGACAGGATCCTACAATGAGCAGTTCTTC	CASSTASRLWTGSYNEQFF	NA	19	TRBV11-3	TRBD1	TRBJ2-1
TGTGCCAGCAGTGAACTTTCGAGGAACACTGAAGCTTTCTTT	CASSELSRNTEAFF	NA	14	TRBV2	NA	TRBJ1-1
TGTGCCAGCAGACCCCAAGGACACGAGCAGTACTTC	CASRPQGHEQYF	NA	12	TRBV11-2	NA	TRBJ2-7
TGTGCCAGCAGCCTCCGACAGGGGAACTATGGCTACACCTTC	CASSLRQGNYGYTF	once	14	TRBV7-9	TRBD1	TRBJ1-2
TGCGCCAGCAGCTTGTGGGCCGGGCCATTAAATGGCTACACCTTC	CASSLWAGPLNGYTF	once	15	TRBV5-1	NA	TRBJ1-2
TGTGCCAGCAGCTTAGACGGGGGGGCCTTAGGCGGGGAGCTGTTTTTT	CASSLDGGALGGELFF	once	16	TRBV5-4	TRBD2	TRBJ2-2
TGTGCCAGCAGCTCAGTGGGGACAACGGCTTTCTTT	CASSSVGTTAFF	once	12	TRBV5-6	NA	TRBJ1-1
TGTGCCAGCAGGCCGGGACCCCAAGAGACCCAGTACTTC	CASRPGPQETQYF	NA	13	TRBV5-5	NA	TRBJ2-5
TGTGCCAGCAGCCGTCACCGGGACAGCGCGAACACCGGGGAGCTGTTTTTT	CASSRHRDSANTGELFF	NA	17	TRBV14	TRBD1	TRBJ2-2
TGTGCCAGTAGTACGAGGGATGAGGCCCAAGAGACCCAGTACTTC	CASSTRDEAQETQYF	NA	15	TRBV19	NA	TRBJ2-5